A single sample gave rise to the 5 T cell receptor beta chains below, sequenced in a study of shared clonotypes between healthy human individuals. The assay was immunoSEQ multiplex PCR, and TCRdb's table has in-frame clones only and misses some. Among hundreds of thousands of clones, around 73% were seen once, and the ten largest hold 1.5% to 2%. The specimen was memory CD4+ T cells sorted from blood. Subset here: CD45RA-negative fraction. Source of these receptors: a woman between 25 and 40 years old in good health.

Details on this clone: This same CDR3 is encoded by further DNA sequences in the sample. The CDR3 here is CASSGTGGNQPQHF. CDR3 DNA sequence: TGTGCCAGTTCGGGGACAGGGGGCAATCAGCCCCAGCATTTT. The chain has TRBV19 and TRBJ1-5; 10 bases line up with TRBD1. The junction had 3 bases not matched to a gene; V was cut back by 8 bases and J by 2 bases. The V gene's germline CDR1 is LNHDA and CDR2 SQIVND (reference sequence). The CDR3 has 14 residues.

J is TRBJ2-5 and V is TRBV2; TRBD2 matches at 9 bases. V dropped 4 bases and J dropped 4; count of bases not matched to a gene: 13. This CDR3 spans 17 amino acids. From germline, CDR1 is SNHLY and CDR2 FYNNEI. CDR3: CASSVVAGVARLETQYF. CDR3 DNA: TGTGCCAGCAGTGTGGTAGCGGGAGTGGCCAGATTAGAGACCCAGTACTTC. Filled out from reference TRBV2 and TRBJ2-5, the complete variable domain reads EPEVTQTPSHQVTQMGQEVILRCVPISNHLYFYWYRQILGQKVEFLVSFYNNEISEKSEIFDDQFSVERPDGSNFTLKIRSTKLEDSAMYFCASSVVAGVARLETQYFGPGTRLLVL.

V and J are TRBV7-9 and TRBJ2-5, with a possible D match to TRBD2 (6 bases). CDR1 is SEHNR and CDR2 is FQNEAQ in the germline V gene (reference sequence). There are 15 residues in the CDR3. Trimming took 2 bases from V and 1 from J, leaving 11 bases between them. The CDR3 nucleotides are TGTGCCAGCAGCTTAAGTTCGGGAGCCCAAGAGACCCAGTACTTC. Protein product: CASSLSSGAQETQYF.

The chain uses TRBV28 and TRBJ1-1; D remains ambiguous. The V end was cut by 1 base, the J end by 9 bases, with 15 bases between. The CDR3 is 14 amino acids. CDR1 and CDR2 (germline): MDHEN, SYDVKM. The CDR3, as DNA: TGTGCCAGCAGTTTATCGGACGGGCGGCGGAAAGCTTTCTTT. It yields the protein CASSLSDGRRKAFF.

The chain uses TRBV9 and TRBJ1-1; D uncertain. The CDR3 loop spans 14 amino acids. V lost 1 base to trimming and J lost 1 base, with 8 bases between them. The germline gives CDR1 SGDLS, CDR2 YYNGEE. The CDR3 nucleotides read TGTGCCAGCAGCGTAACAGACGGGAACACTGAAGCTTTCTTT. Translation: CASSVTDGNTEAFF. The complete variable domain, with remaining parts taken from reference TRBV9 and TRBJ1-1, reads DSGVTQTPKHLITATGQRVTLRCSPRSGDLSVYWYQQSLDQGLQFLIQYYNGEERAKGNILERFSAQQFPDLHSELNLSSLELGDSALYFCASSVTDGNTEAFFGQGTRLTVV.